The clone carrying this T cell receptor (beta chain) was seen once. Cohort placement rested on clinical history that participants reported themselves. This sample was taken from a study of blood T cell repertoires in COVID-19. About the research overall: Donors in the United States, Italy and Spain gave samples during acute or convalescent COVID-19.

Germline loops: CDR1 KGHSH, CDR2 LQKENI. The ends were cut back, 2 bases at V and 3 bases at J, with 16 bases in the middle. This CDR3 contains 16 residues. Clones were read by immunoSEQ multiplex PCR, and TCRdb kept only the in-frame ones, dropping some. The sample holds around 160,000 clones, 75% to 85% seen once. The TCR sequence derives from a man aged 35-49 years who had recovered from COVID-19. The V call is TRBV18, the J call TRBJ1-1; TRBD1 might be the D (6 bases). Sequencing used PBMCs or T cells enriched from blood (not recorded which). CDR3 sequence reads: CASSPVRGTYDTEAFF. CDR3 bases: TGTGCCAGCTCACCAGTAAGGGGGACGTACGACACTGAAGCTTTCTTT.